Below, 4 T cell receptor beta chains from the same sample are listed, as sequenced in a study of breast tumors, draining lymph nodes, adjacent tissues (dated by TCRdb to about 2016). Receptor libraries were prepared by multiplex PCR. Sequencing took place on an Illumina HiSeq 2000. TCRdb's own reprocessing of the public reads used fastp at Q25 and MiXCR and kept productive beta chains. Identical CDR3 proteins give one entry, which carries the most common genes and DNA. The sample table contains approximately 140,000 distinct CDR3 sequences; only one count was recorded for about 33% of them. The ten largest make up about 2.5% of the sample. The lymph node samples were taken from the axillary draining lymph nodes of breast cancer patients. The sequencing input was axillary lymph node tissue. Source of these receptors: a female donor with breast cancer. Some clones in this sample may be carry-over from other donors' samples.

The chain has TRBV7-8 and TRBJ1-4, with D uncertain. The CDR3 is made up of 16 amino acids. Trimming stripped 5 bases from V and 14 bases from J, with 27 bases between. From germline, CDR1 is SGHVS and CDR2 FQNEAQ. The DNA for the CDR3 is TGTGCCAGCAGCCCTAAACGTGCCGCGACTAATGAAACGCTGTTTTTT. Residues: CASSPKRAATNETLFF.

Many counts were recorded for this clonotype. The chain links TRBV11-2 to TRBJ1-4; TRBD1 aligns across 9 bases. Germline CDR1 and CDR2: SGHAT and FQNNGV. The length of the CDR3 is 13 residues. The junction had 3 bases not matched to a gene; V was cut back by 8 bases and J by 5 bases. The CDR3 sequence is CASVGTGNEKLFF. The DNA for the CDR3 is TGTGCCAGCGTCGGGACAGGGAATGAAAAACTGTTTTTT.

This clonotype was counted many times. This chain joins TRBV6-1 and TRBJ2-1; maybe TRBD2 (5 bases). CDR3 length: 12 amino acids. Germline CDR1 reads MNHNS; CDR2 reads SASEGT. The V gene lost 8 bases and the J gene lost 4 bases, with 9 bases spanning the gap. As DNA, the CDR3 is TGTGCCAGCGGAGTAGCGTACAATGAGCAGTTCTTC. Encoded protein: CASGVAYNEQFF.

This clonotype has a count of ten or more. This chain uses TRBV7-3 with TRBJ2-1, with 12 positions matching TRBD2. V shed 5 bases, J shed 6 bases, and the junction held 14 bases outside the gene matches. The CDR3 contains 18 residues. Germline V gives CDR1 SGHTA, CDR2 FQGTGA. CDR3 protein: CASSPAPGLAGRSNEQFF. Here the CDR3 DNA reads TGTGCCAGCAGCCCTGCCCCGGGACTAGCGGGCCGAAGCAATGAGCAGTTCTTC.